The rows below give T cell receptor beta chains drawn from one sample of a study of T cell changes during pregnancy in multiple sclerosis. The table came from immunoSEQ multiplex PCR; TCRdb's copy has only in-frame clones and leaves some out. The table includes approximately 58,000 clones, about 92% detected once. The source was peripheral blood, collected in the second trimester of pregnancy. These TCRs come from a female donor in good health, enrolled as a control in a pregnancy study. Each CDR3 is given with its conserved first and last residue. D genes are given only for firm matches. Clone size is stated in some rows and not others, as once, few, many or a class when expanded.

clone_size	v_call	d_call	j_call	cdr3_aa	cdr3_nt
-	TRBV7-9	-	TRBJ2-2	CASSSPSSGDGTGELFF	TGTGCCAGCAGCTCCCCCTCGTCGGGAGATGGGACCGGGGAGCTGTTTTTT
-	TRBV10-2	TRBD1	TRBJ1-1	CASRVDRVNTEAFF	TGCGCCAGCAGAGTAGACAGGGTGAACACTGAAGCTTTCTTT
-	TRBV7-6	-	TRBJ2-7	CASSLGGRTYYEQYF	TGTGCCAGCAGCTTAGGGGGCCGGACCTATTACGAGCAGTACTTC
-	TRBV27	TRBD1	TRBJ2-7	CASSPYRDRLYEQYF	TGTGCCAGCAGTCCATACCGGGACAGGCTCTACGAGCAGTACTTC
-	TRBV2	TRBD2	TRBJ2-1	CASVAGGQRYNEQFF	TGTGCCAGTGTAGCGGGGGGGCAGAGGTACAATGAGCAGTTCTTC
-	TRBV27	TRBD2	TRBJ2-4	CASSSLAFAAKNIQYF	TGTGCCAGCAGTTCACTAGCGTTTGCGGCCAAAAACATTCAGTACTTC
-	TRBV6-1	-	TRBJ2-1	CASSEVGGVQFF	TGTGCCAGCAGTGAAGTGGGGGGAGTGCAGTTCTTC
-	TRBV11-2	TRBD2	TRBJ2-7	CASSPGGSGGEGPYEQYF	TGTGCCAGCAGTCCCGGGGGTAGCGGGGGGGAGGGGCCCTACGAGCAGTACTTC
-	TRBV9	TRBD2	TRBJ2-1	CASSVEMGLAPYNEQFF	TGTGCCAGCAGCGTAGAAATGGGACTAGCGCCCTACAATGAGCAGTTCTTC
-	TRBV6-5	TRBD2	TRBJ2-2	CASSYRSGGYTGELFF	TGTGCCAGCAGCTACCGTAGCGGGGGGTACACCGGGGAGCTGTTTTTT
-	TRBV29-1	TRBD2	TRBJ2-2	CSVERLAGGTGELFF	TGCAGCGTTGAACGACTAGCGGGAGGAACCGGGGAGCTGTTTTTT
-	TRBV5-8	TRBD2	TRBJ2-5	CASSLLAGQETQYF	TGTGCCAGCAGCTTACTAGCGGGGCAAGAGACCCAGTACTTC
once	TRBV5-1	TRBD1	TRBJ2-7	CASSLAVIGQGASEQYF	TGCGCCAGCAGCTTGGCCGTTATAGGTCAGGGGGCTTCCGAGCAGTACTTC
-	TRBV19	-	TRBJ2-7	CASSTGIAYEQYF	TGTGCCAGTAGTACGGGAATTGCCTACGAGCAGTACTTC
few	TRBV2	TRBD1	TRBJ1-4	CASRESAGQGILANEKLFF	TGTGCCAGCAGGGAATCGGCGGGACAGGGGATTTTAGCTAATGAAAAACTGTTTTTT
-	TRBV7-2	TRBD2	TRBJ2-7	CASSLLAGGPYEQYF	TGTGCCAGCAGCTTACTAGCGGGAGGGCCCTACGAGCAGTACTTC